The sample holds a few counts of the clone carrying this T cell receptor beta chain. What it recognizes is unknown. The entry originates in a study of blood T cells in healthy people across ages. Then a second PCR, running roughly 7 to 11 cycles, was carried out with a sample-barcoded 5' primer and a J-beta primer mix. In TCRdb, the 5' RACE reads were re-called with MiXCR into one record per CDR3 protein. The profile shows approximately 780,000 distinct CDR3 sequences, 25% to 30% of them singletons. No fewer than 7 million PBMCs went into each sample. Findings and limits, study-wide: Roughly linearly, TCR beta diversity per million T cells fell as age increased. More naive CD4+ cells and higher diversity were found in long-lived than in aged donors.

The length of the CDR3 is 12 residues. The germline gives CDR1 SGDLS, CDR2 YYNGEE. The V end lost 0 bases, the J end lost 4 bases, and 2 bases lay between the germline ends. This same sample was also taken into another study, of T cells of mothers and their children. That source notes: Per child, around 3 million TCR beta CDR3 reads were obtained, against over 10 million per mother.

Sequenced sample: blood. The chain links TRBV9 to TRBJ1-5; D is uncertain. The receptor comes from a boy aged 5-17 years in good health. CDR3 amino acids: CASSVGNQPQHF. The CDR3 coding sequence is TGTGCCAGCAGCGTAGGTAATCAGCCCCAGCATTTT.